Below are 28 T cell receptor beta chains sequenced from a single sample in a study of blood T cell repertoires in COVID-19 (TCRdb year 2020). Preparation of the library involved the immunoSEQ multiplex PCR assay. In its TCRdb copy, this immuneACCESS table keeps in-frame sequences only and misses some clones. Where compared with another copy, unresolved V genes explain less than half of these, and the others have no known cause. Here the sample has 90,000 to 120,000 clones; roughly 87% occur a single time. Of the sample, 5.5% to 6.5% is held by the ten largest clones. The sequenced sample consisted of peripheral blood. The receptors originated from a woman aged 55-69 years with acute or convalescent COVID-19.

This clone was seen only once. The V and J genes are TRBV5-1 and TRBJ2-5; 15 bases fit TRBD2. The V segment lost 4 bases and the J segment 4 bases; nucleotides outside the gene matches: 8. CDR1 is SGHRS, CDR2 YFSETQ, per germline. The CDR3 runs to 17 residues. Here the CDR3 reads CASSPNTGLAGGETQYF. CDR3 in DNA: TGCGCCAGCAGCCCAAATACGGGACTAGCGGGAGGAGAGACCCAGTACTTC.

V usage is TRBV6-6 and J usage is TRBJ1-1; D ambiguous. Deletions cut 0 bases from V and 4 bases from J, with 9 bases between. Germline V gene sequence: CDR1 MNHNY, CDR2 SVGAGI (reference sequence). There are 14 residues in the CDR3. In nucleotides, the CDR3 is TGTGCCAGCAGTTACTCGGGAGGGTCCACTGAAGCTTTCTTT. Protein: CASSYSGGSTEAFF.

V and J are TRBV3-1 (or the pseudogene TRBV3-2) and TRBJ2-2; the match to TRBD2 covers 7 bases. The CDR3 has 17 amino acids. J was trimmed by 4 bases and V by 0 bases; bases with no gene match: 8. Germline CDR1 reads LGHDT; CDR2 reads YNNKEL (reference sequence). CDR3 sequence (DNA): TGTGCCAGCAGCCAAGAGGGTAGACTAGCCTCCACCGGGGAGCTGTTTTTT. It yields the protein CASSQEGRLASTGELFF.

With respect to this clone: Germline and junction disagree at one end, which may indicate a read error. J is TRBJ2-1 and V is TRBV7-7, with 7 nucleotides matching TRBD2. Per the germline V gene, CDR1 is SSHAT and CDR2 is FNYEAQ (reference sequence). The CDR3 length is 15 residues. The CDR3 loop is CASSSSASGINEQFF. The CDR3 coding sequence is TGTGCTAGCAGCTCGAGCGCTAGCGGAATCAATGAGCAGTTCTTC.

The chain couples TRBV10-3 to TRBJ2-1; 9 nucleotides match TRBD2. The CDR3 length is 14 residues. The ends lost 8 bases at V and 8 bases at J; junction bases unmatched: 10. CDR1 ENHRY and CDR2 SYGVKD come from the germline V gene. The CDR3 sequence is CAISGLAGRDEQFF. The DNA of the CDR3 is TGTGCCATCTCTGGGCTAGCGGGAAGAGATGAGCAGTTCTTC.

The V and J genes are TRBV19 and TRBJ2-1; TRBD2 matches at 14 bases. The length of the CDR3 is 14 residues. J lost 8 bases, V lost 6 bases, and 3 bases had no gene match. Germline values: CDR1 LNHDA, CDR2 SQIVND (reference sequence). The CDR3, as DNA: TGTGCCAGTAGGGGACTAGCGGGAGCGGATGAGCAGTTCTTC. Protein: CASRGLAGADEQFF.

The V call is TRBV5-1, the J call TRBJ1-6; a possible D gene is TRBD1 (6 bases). Deletions cut 1 base from V and 10 bases from J, with 9 bases between. Germline V gene lookup returns CDR1 SGHRS and CDR2 YFSETQ. CDR3 length: 13 residues. The CDR3 loop reads CASSLLQGSPLHF. In DNA, the CDR3 is TGCGCCAGCAGCTTGCTACAGGGATCACCCCTCCACTTT.

The chain joins TRBV24-1 to TRBJ2-3; 13 bases map to TRBD2. Losses at the gene ends were 12 bases for V and 2 bases for J; bases not matched to a gene: 7. The CDR3 has 15 residues. Germline V gene lookup returns CDR1 KGHDR and CDR2 SFDVKD. The CDR3 DNA reads as TGTGCCGTAAGGGGGACTAGCGGGACCACAGATACGCAGTATTTT. Translated: CAVRGTSGTTDTQYF.

The CDR3 DNA is TGTGCCAGCAGCCAAGATAGGGGTGATGGCTACACCTTC. Its translation: CASSQDRGDGYTF. The rearrangement uses TRBV3-1 (or the pseudogene TRBV3-2) and TRBJ1-2; maybe TRBD1 (5 bases). Per germline, CDR1 LGHDT and CDR2 YNNKEL (reference sequence). V shed 0 bases and J shed 6 bases, with 8 bases lying between them. This CDR3 has 13 amino acids.

The gene calls are TRBV29-1 and TRBJ1-1; TRBD1 matches at 7 bases. CDR3 size: 12 residues. Trimming cost V 1 base and J 7 bases; bases outside gene matches: 3. Germline lookup yields CDR1 SQVTM and CDR2 ANQGSEA. CDR3 sequence: CSVEGRGFEAFF. CDR3 nucleotide sequence: TGCAGCGTTGAAGGCAGGGGGTTTGAAGCTTTCTTT. Combining the CDR3 with reference TRBV29-1 and TRBJ1-1 gives the whole variable domain SAVISQKPSRDICQRGTSLTIQCQVDSQVTMMFWYRQQPGQSLTLIATANQGSEATYESGFVIDKFPISRPNLTFSTLTVSNMSPEDSSIYLCSVEGRGFEAFFGQGTRLTVV.

J is TRBJ2-7 and V is TRBV3-1 (or the pseudogene TRBV3-2); D gene ambiguous. There are 16 residues in the CDR3. V was clipped by 2 bases and J by 0 bases, with 14 bases between them. From germline, CDR1 is LGHDT and CDR2 YNNKEL (reference sequence). The CDR3 spells CASSQRLPQPSYEQYF. The CDR3 DNA is TGTGCCAGCAGCCAACGACTCCCTCAACCCTCCTACGAGCAGTACTTC.

The chain couples TRBV3-1 (or the pseudogene TRBV3-2) to TRBJ2-5, with D perhaps TRBD1 (5 bases). This CDR3 comprises 17 residues. CDR1 and CDR2 (germline): LGHDT, YNNKEL (reference sequence). Trimming left V 0 bases short and J 3 bases short, with 17 bases between. In nucleotides, the CDR3 is TGTGCCAGCAGCCAAGAATCCCCGCGTCGCAGGGAAGAGACCCAGTACTTC. Its translation: CASSQESPRRREETQYF.

In this sample, this clone turned up once. The genes are TRBV7-9 and TRBJ2-1, with 8 nucleotides matching TRBD2. Germline-derived CDR1 and CDR2 are SEHNR and FQNEAQ (reference sequence). The CDR3 is 17 residues long. V shed 3 bases and J 0 bases; nucleotides not matched to a gene: 7. This CDR3 is CASSFLRLAYSYNEQFF. CDR3 bases: TGTGCCAGCAGCTTTTTACGACTAGCGTACTCCTACAATGAGCAGTTCTTC.

This clone has more than one count but fewer than ten. The chain carries TRBV2 and TRBJ2-1, with a tentative D call TRBD2 (6 bases). Germline CDR1 SNHLY, CDR2 FYNNEI. The CDR3 spans 14 residues. V was clipped by 0 bases and J by 16 bases, with 19 bases between them. The CDR3 region has the DNA TGTGCCAGCAGTGAAGCCGGCGGAGGCTTGGGGGGTTTCTTC. The encoded protein is CASSEAGGGLGGFF.

The chain carries TRBV9 and TRBJ1-1; a possible D gene is TRBD1 (5 bases). The CDR3 covers 13 residues. Trimming shortened V by 0 bases and J by 11 bases, and 14 bases separated the two germline ends. Germline CDR1 SGDLS, CDR2 YYNGEE. The DNA of the CDR3 is TGTGCCAGCAGCGTAGCTACTAGGGGAGGGGCTTTCTTT. Its translation: CASSVATRGGAFF.

The rearrangement joins TRBV14 to TRBJ2-3, with TRBD2 identical over 8 bases. CDR1 is SGHDN, CDR2 FVKESK, per germline. This CDR3 spans 16 amino acids. V lost 0 bases and J lost 5; bases outside the gene matches: 7. Here the CDR3 reads CASSQDQLAGLDTQYF. The CDR3 DNA reads TGTGCCAGCAGCCAAGATCAGCTAGCGGGTCTAGATACGCAGTATTTT.

The chain is built from TRBV2 and TRBJ1-4; TRBD1 might be the D (5 bases). Germline V gene lookup returns CDR1 SNHLY and CDR2 FYNNEI. The V gene lost 5 bases and the J gene lost 4 bases, with 14 bases spanning the gap. The length of the CDR3 is 15 residues. CDR3 amino acids: CASSLGEGYNEKLFF. The CDR3 DNA is TGTGCCAGCAGTCTTGGGGAGGGGTATAATGAAAAACTGTTTTTT. Together with reference TRBV2 and TRBJ1-4, the CDR3 gives the full variable domain: EPEVTQTPSHQVTQMGQEVILRCVPISNHLYFYWYRQILGQKVEFLVSFYNNEISEKSEIFDDQFSVERPDGSNFTLKIRSTKLEDSAMYFCASSLGEGYNEKLFFGSGTQLSVL.

The chain has TRBV24-1 and TRBJ2-2; a weak D match, TRBD1 (5 bases). The CDR3 consists of 17 residues. Germline V gives CDR1 KGHDR, CDR2 SFDVKD. Trimming took 3 bases from V and 2 from J, leaving 15 bases between them. CDR3 in DNA: TGTGCCACCAGTGATCACCCCGTTCAGGGTAACACCGGGGAGCTGTTTTTT. It codes for CATSDHPVQGNTGELFF.

The chain combines TRBV19 with TRBJ1-4, with 9 bases matching TRBD1. CDR1 LNHDA and CDR2 SQIVND come from the germline V gene (reference sequence). Trimming took 6 bases from V and 7 from J; bases not matched to a gene: 9. This CDR3 has 15 amino acids. CDR3 nucleotide sequence: TGTGCCAGTAGCCACAGACAGGGGGTGGGTGAAAAACTGTTTTTT. Its translation is CASSHRQGVGEKLFF.

This clone was detected once. The rearrangement links TRBV2 to TRBJ1-4; possible D gene TRBD1, 5 bases. Trimming took off 1 base at V and 7 bases at J, with 10 bases between the two ends. The CDR3 has 14 residues. Germline-derived CDR1 and CDR2 are SNHLY and FYNNEI. DNA for the CDR3: TGTGCCAGCAGTGAAGATAGGGGAAGTGAAAAACTGTTTTTT. Translating gives CASSEDRGSEKLFF.

With regard to this clone: One junction end disagrees with the germline gene, perhaps due to a read error. This rearrangement joins TRBV12-3 or TRBV12-4 to TRBJ2-5; D is undetermined. The CDR3 runs to 13 residues. CDR3: CASSLAAQETQYF. DNA of the CDR3: TGTGCCAGCAGCTTAGCAGCTCAAGAGACCCAGTACTTC.

This chain connects TRBV10-2 to TRBJ1-2; D gene uncertain. The CDR3 covers 17 residues. Trimming removed 2 bases from V and 1 base from J, with 17 bases in between. Germline assignment: CDR1 WSHSY and CDR2 SAAADI. CDR3 region: CASSENPSTAGNYGYTF. CDR3 DNA sequence: TGCGCCAGCAGTGAGAACCCCTCTACGGCGGGTAACTATGGCTACACCTTC.

V usage is TRBV11-2 and J usage is TRBJ1-1; D unresolved. Per germline, CDR1 SGHAT and CDR2 FQNNGV. This CDR3 has 12 residues. The V gene lost 5 bases and the J gene lost 11 bases, with 15 bases spanning the gap. The CDR3 region has the DNA TGTGCCAGCAGCCCCCGGTTGCTCTCGGCTTTCTTT. Encoded protein: CASSPRLLSAFF.

The chain has TRBV5-1 and TRBJ2-7, with D hard to call. The length of the CDR3 is 13 residues. With 0 bases removed from V and 2 bases from J, the gap between germline ends came to 6 bases. CDR1 is SGHRS and CDR2 is YFSETQ in the germline V gene. CDR3 DNA sequence: TGCGCCAGCAGCTTGGGCGCCCCCTACGAGCAGTACTTC. It encodes CASSLGAPYEQYF.

The chain uses TRBV5-1 and TRBJ2-2; D might be TRBD1 (5 bases). CDR1 SGHRS and CDR2 YFSETQ come from the germline V gene. This CDR3 is 15 amino acids long. V was pared by 0 bases and J by 4 bases, with 10 bases between. The CDR3 nucleotides read TGCGCCAGCAGCTTGGGAAGGGGCGGCACCGGGGAGCTGTTTTTT. This sequence encodes CASSLGRGGTGELFF.

J is TRBJ2-7 and V is TRBV5-4, with a possible D match to TRBD2 (5 bases). The CDR3 runs 14 residues. The V gene's germline CDR1 is SGHNT and CDR2 YYREEE (reference sequence). Deletions cut 7 bases from V and 0 bases from J, with 14 bases between. CDR3 sequence: CASRPSGSSYEQYF. CDR3 nucleotides: TGTGCCAGCCGCCCATCGGGGAGCTCCTACGAGCAGTACTTC.

The chain recombines TRBV15 with TRBJ2-2, with 7 bases fitting TRBD1. Trimming cost V 7 bases and J 4 bases; bases outside gene matches: 12. The germline V gene has CDR1 LNHNV and CDR2 YYDKDF (reference sequence). This CDR3 has 16 amino acids. For the CDR3, the DNA is TGTGCCACCACCTTTGACAGGGTGGATGTCACCGGGGAGCTGTTTTTT. Encoded protein: CATTFDRVDVTGELFF. Using reference TRBV15 and TRBJ2-2 for the parts outside the CDR3, the full variable domain is DAMVIQNPRYQVTQFGKPVTLSCSQTLNHNVMYWYQQKSSQAPKLLFHYYDKDFNNEADTPDNFQSRRPNTSFCFLDIRSPGLGDTAMYLCATTFDRVDVTGELFFGEGSRLTVL.

The chain has TRBV9 and TRBJ1-3, with 9 nucleotides matching TRBD1. Trimming removed 0 bases from V and 3 bases from J; junction bases left unmatched: 1. The CDR3 runs 15 residues. Germline V gives CDR1 SGDLS, CDR2 YYNGEE. DNA for the CDR3: TGTGCCAGCAGCGTAGAGGGACAGGGTGGAAACACCATATATTTT. Encoded protein: CASSVEGQGGNTIYF.